A selection of T cell receptor beta chains follows, all from one sample in a study of monozygotic twins with inflammatory bowel disease. TCRdb reprocessed the 5' RACE reads, keeping one entry per CDR3 protein, no DNA. This table holds approximately 200,000 distinct CDR3 sequences. Source material: blood. The receptor source for this set is a human donor with ulcerative colitis or Crohn's disease, or a healthy co-twin of an affected twin (not recorded which). Both conserved end residues are part of each CDR3.

>TRBV30|TRBJ2-7
CAWSASTEEQYF
>TRBV20-1|TRBJ2-1
CSASARTSYNEQFF
>TRBV28|TRBJ2-7
CATQDLFSYEQYF
>TRBV7-2|TRBJ2-7
CASSLGRASGTYEQYF
>TRBV5-1|TRBJ1-4
CASSHGTDATNEKLFF
>TRBV20-1|TRBJ1-1
CSARWGSSEAFF
>TRBV7-9|TRBJ1-1
CASRGGGDTEAFF
>TRBV15|TRBJ1-1
CATSRETTTGGRNEAFF
>TRBV7-9|TRBJ2-1
CASSLGSGGDEQFF
>TRBV20-1|TRBJ1-4
CSAGPLTGGEKLFF
>TRBV12-3/TRBV12-4|TRBJ1-1
CASSLVDMNTEAFF
>TRBV28|TRBJ1-2
CASHEGSLGYPF
>TRBV12-3/TRBV12-4|TRBJ2-5
CASSTETRLETQYF
>TRBV7-2|TRBJ2-1
CASSLIRDNEQFF
>TRBV7-2|TRBJ1-6
CASSLAGQPSPLHF
>TRBV7-2|TRBJ1-1
CASSLALTVPEAFF
>TRBV15|TRBJ2-3
CATSRDQTGAGGTDTQYF
>TRBV5-1|TRBJ2-3
CASSSPADTQYF
>TRBV5-6|TRBJ2-3
CASSLKGGSPQYF
>TRBV29-1|TRBJ1-2
CSVERQGGGYTF
>TRBV6-2/TRBV6-3|TRBJ2-7
CASSYSLEFRRHSYEQYF
>TRBV27|TRBJ2-2
CASSALVFTGELFF
>TRBV29-1|TRBJ1-1
CSVEARVAPEAFF
>TRBV6-1|TRBJ1-1
CASRGQGLNTEAFF
>TRBV6-2/TRBV6-3|TRBJ1-1
CASSYWGRGTEAFF
>TRBV12-3/TRBV12-4|TRBJ2-5
CASSLTGVETQYF
>TRBV5-4|TRBJ1-2
CASSLTDYGYTF
>TRBV13|TRBJ2-3
CASSPIDAGLSTDTQYF
>TRBV11-2|TRBJ2-1
CASSPAASGGSYNEQFF
>TRBV12-3/TRBV12-4|TRBJ1-5
CASREQGAAQPQHF
>TRBV20-1|TRBJ1-4
CSAREGTNEKLFF
>TRBV7-2|TRBJ2-1
CASSLSGRSYNEQFF
>TRBV7-2|TRBJ2-3
CASSLDLLYPADTQYF
>TRBV20-1|TRBJ1-5
CSAPFQGLDQPQHF
>TRBV7-2|TRBJ2-1
CASSLGQVNEQFF
>TRBV12-2|TRBJ2-7
CASRVSCEQYF
>TRBV6-1|TRBJ1-1
CASSESPLNTEAFF
>TRBV30|TRBJ1-1
CACIQTAMNTEAFF
>TRBV20-1|TRBJ2-1
CSAPQMLSNEQFF
>TRBV6-6|TRBJ2-7
CASSHLGLTYEQYF
>TRBV19|TRBJ2-7
CASSLNPSYEQYF
>TRBV3-1|TRBJ2-1
CASRPGLDSFEQFF
>TRBV28|TRBJ2-3
CASTPPWKKDTQYF
>TRBV5-1|TRBJ2-2
CASSLDPGLGNTGELFF
>TRBV4-3|TRBJ1-6
CASSQDSVGQWWSPLHF
>TRBV11-2|TRBJ2-3
CASSLPDPSTDTQYF
>TRBV20-1|TRBJ2-7
CSAPRRVVRYEQYF
>TRBV28|TRBJ2-1
CASSLLASTETYNEQFF
>TRBV6-5|TRBJ2-7
CASSSVTSGVSYEQYF
>TRBV12-3/TRBV12-4|TRBJ1-1
CASSRTQGVAFF
>TRBV5-6|TRBJ1-5
CASSLYPGEGPQHF
>TRBV25-1|TRBJ2-1
CASAWGSNEQFF
>TRBV7-2|TRBJ2-6
CASTAREADSGANVLTF